This T cell receptor beta chain came from a study of cytomegalovirus exposure and HLA in healthy donors. Study-wide results and limits: Per published accounts, TCR beta sequences correctly predicted the HLA-A and HLA-B alleles of most subjects. In a later analysis, parvovirus B19, influenza, CMV and Epstein-Barr virus appeared linked to several top co-occurrence clusters.

The CDR3 contains 15 residues. CDR1 SGDLS and CDR2 YYNGEE come from the germline V gene. The V segment lost 4 bases and the J segment 3 bases; nucleotides outside the gene matches: 3. This clone has only one observation. Antigen specificity is unknown. PCR used 60 Vbeta primers and 13 Jbeta primers. Produced via immunoSEQ multiplex PCR; TCRdb's table is partial and in-frame only. The data show roughly 40,000 clones, with 81% seen just once and 2.7% held by the top ten. This receptor was identified in a man in his fifties in good health and CMV-seronegative. Sequencing was carried out using PBMCs. The genes are TRBV9 and TRBJ2-5; TRBD2 matches at 13 bases. Written as DNA, the CDR3 is TGTGCCAGCAGCCGCGGACTAGCGGGGGAAGAGACCCAGTACTTC. It codes for CASSRGLAGEETQYF.